The clone carrying this T cell receptor (beta chain) turned up a few times. What it binds is not known. The data belong to a study of T cells after yellow fever vaccination. Whole-study results and caveats: Clonotypes appearing in both CD4 and CD8 compartments existed, and their share was small. The secondary response was weaker but peaked faster, day 5 versus 15. Any FACS-sorted repertoire could hold abundant clonotypes that contaminate it from the bulk population. After the booster, nearly 98% of CD4 and about nine tenths of CD8 primary-response clones were re-detected.

Trimming removed 2 bases at V and 1 base at J, with 13 bases between. Germline V gene sequence: CDR1 MDHEN, CDR2 SYDVKM. The CDR3 has 16 amino acids. TCRdb processed the 5' RACE reads anew with MiXCR; each CDR3 protein has one entry. The sample yields about 550,000 distinct CDR3 sequences, roughly a fifth seen once. The clonotype comes from a man aged 25-45 years who received the YFV17D yellow fever vaccine. The starting material was PBMCs, obtained 15 days after the yellow fever booster vaccination. The chain carries TRBV28 and TRBJ2-3; TRBD1 might be the D (5 bases). The CDR3 sequence is CASSLPGMTRTDTQYF. CDR3 nucleotide sequence: TGTGCCAGCAGTTTACCAGGGATGACGCGCACAGATACGCAGTATTTT.